This entry concerns a single T cell receptor beta chain. The V and J ends lost 7 bases and 0 bases, in that order; junction bases with no gene match: 2. The germline V gene encodes CDR1 MDHEN and CDR2 SYDVKM. The CDR3 contains 14 residues. The data stem from a study of shared clonotypes between healthy human individuals. The authors ran the assay at deep level. Measured with immunoSEQ multiplex PCR; TCRdb has only the in-frame clones, and not every one. This table has about half a million clones, 65% to 85% appearing once. V is TRBV28 and J is TRBJ2-1, with TRBD2 identical over 8 bases. The receptor's source is a woman in her thirties or forties in good health. Some clones in this sample may be carry-over from other donors' samples. What was sequenced was PBMCs. The CDR3 protein is CASTGGDSYNEQFF. CDR3 DNA: TGTGCCAGCACGGGAGGGGACTCCTACAATGAGCAGTTCTTC. Combining the CDR3 with reference TRBV28 and TRBJ2-1 gives the whole variable domain DVKVTQSSRYLVKRTGEKVFLECVQDMDHENMFWYRQDPGLGLRLIYFSYDVKMKEKGDIPEGYSVSREKKERFSLILESASTNQTSMYLCASTGGDSYNEQFFGPGTRLTVL.